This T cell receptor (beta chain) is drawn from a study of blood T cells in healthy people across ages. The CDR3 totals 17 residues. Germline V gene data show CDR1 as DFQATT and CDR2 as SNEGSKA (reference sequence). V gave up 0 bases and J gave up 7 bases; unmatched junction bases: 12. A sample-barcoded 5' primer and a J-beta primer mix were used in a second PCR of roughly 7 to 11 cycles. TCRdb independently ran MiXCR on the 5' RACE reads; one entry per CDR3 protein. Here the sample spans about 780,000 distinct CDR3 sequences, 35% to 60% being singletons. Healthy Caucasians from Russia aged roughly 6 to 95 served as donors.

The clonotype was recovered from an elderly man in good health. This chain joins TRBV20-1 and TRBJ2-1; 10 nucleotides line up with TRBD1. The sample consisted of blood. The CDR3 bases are TGCAGTGCTAGAGACCCCAGGGACAGGGGCCCACGAAATGAGCAGTTCTTC. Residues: CSARDPRDRGPRNEQFF.